This T cell receptor beta chain is from a study of blood T cell repertoires in COVID-19. The CDR3 is made up of 15 amino acids. CDR1 is GTSNPN, CDR2 SVGIG, per germline (reference sequence). V lost 5 bases to trimming and J lost 3 bases; unmatched junction nucleotides: 9. Authors' processing steps: Reference gene primers were amplified, and this amplification served to estimate nucleated cell counts. The data were produced by immunoSEQ multiplex PCR, yet TCRdb's version contains in-frame clones alone and is incomplete. The D gene and trimming were derived from the DNA, and the V and J assignments and clone size from that table. The data contain around 100,000 clones, more than 75% of them singletons. This clone was observed a handful of times.

The receptor comes from a human donor in a cohort sampled during active COVID-19. J is TRBJ2-2 and V is TRBV30; 7 nucleotides match TRBD2. Sequences were obtained from peripheral blood. Written as DNA, the CDR3 is TGTGCCTGGGGCCTAACGGGACTACACACCGGGGAGCTGTTTTTT. Protein: CAWGLTGLHTGELFF.